Included here is one TCR beta chain sequence, with context. This specimen belongs to a study of technical replicates of blood from a handful of donors. Per germline, CDR1 GTSNPN and CDR2 SVGIG (reference sequence). The V end was cut by 2 bases, the J end by 6 bases, with 8 bases between. The CDR3 is 12 residues long. Generated by immunoSEQ multiplex PCR, the TCRdb table keeps only in-frame clones and is missing some. The sample lists approximately 85,000 clones, 94% occurring once. V and J are TRBV30 and TRBJ2-1; a weak D match, TRBD2 (6 bases). This TCR derives from a human donor in good health. The sequenced sample consisted of T cells isolated from PBMCs. CDR3 amino acids: CAWSLASNEQFF. The CDR3 DNA reads as TGTGCCTGGAGTCTAGCGAGCAATGAGCAGTTCTTC.